Below are 27 T cell receptor beta chains sequenced from a single sample in a study of blood T cell repertoires in COVID-19 (dated by TCRdb to 2020 to 2022). The library was generated by the immunoSEQ multiplex PCR assay. The source is immuneACCESS, and TCRdb retained only in-frame sequences with V and J called. Part of the clones is not carried over; for the studies checked, unresolved V genes explain less than half of this, and the remainder is unexplained. The sample yields approximately 280,000 clones; around 89% were counted once. About 4.6% of the sample comes from the top ten. Sequencing used peripheral blood. The source is a man aged 40-55 years with acute or convalescent COVID-19.

The chain joins TRBV20-1 to TRBJ1-1; the D gene is possibly TRBD1 (6 bases). Germline V lookup: CDR1 DFQATT, CDR2 SNEGSKA (reference sequence). With 2 bases removed from V and 12 bases from J, the gap between germline ends came to 13 bases. This CDR3 region has 11 residues. CDR3 DNA: TGCAGTGCTAGATCACAGGGAGAACCTTTCTTT. Protein: CSARSQGEPFF.

The gene calls are TRBV5-1 and TRBJ1-1; the match to TRBD1 covers 8 bases. The CDR3 covers 14 residues. Germline CDR1 is SGHRS and CDR2 is YFSETQ. J was trimmed by 1 base and V by 6 bases; bases with no gene match: 5. The CDR3 is CASIVGTGNTEAFF. CDR3 DNA sequence: TGCGCCAGCATTGTCGGGACAGGGAACACTGAAGCTTTCTTT.

The count of this clone is one. The V call is TRBV10-1, the J call TRBJ2-3; D is possibly TRBD1 (5 bases). V lost 7 bases and J lost 1, with 18 bases in between. CDR3 length: 16 residues. The germline CDR1 and CDR2 sequences are WNHNN and SYGVQD (reference sequence). CDR3 sequence (DNA): TGCGCCAGCATAATATCCTCCCTCAGGGGCACAGATACGCAGTATTTT. Protein: CASIISSLRGTDTQYF.

The V gene is TRBV19, the J gene TRBJ1-5; TRBD1 agrees at 7 bases. This CDR3 is built from 15 residues. CDR1 LNHDA and CDR2 SQIVND come from the germline V gene (reference sequence). V gave up 7 bases and J gave up 3 bases; unmatched junction bases: 9. CDR3 nucleotide sequence: TGTGCCAGTACCGCCTACGACAGGGACAATCAGCCCCAGCATTTT. Encoded protein: CASTAYDRDNQPQHF. The full variable domain, completed using reference TRBV19 and TRBJ1-5, is DGGITQSPKYLFRKEGQNVTLSCEQNLNHDAMYWYRQDPGQGLRLIYYSQIVNDFQKGDIAEGYSVSREKKESFPLTVTSAQKNPTAFYLCASTAYDRDNQPQHFGDGTRLSIL.

This chain links TRBV5-1 with TRBJ2-1; 10 nucleotides match TRBD1. The CDR3 has 18 residues. Per germline, CDR1 SGHRS and CDR2 YFSETQ. Trimming removed 4 bases from V and 6 bases from J; junction bases left unmatched: 16. CDR3 coding DNA: TGCGCCAGCAGCACCAGGGACAGGGGCCCCAATTTTCGCAATGAGCAGTTCTTC. Translation gives CASSTRDRGPNFRNEQFF.

The chain recombines TRBV30 with TRBJ1-4; 9 bases match TRBD1. J lost 8 bases, V lost 5 bases, and 6 bases had no gene match. Germline V CDR1 and CDR2: GTSNPN, SVGIG (reference sequence). The CDR3 contains 13 residues. The CDR3, as DNA: TGTGCCTGGCAAACAGGGGGCAGGGAAAAACTGTTTTTT. Residues: CAWQTGGREKLFF.

The chain uses TRBV2 and TRBJ1-4, with TRBD1 matching over 8 bases. This CDR3 is 14 amino acids long. V gave up 6 bases and J gave up 3 bases; unmatched junction bases: 3. Germline loops: CDR1 SNHLY, CDR2 FYNNEI. The CDR3 nucleotides are TGTGCCAGCAGGGACAGGGCGGCTAATGAAAAACTGTTTTTT. It translates to CASRDRAANEKLFF.

The rearrangement links TRBV25-1 to TRBJ1-2, with TRBD1 identical over 8 bases. Germline loops: CDR1 MGHDK, CDR2 SYGVNS. Trimming took 9 bases from V and 13 from J; bases not matched to a gene: 13. CDR3 length: 12 residues. The chain's CDR3 is CASTGQAARLTF. The CDR3 DNA reads TGTGCCAGTACGGGACAGGCTGCTAGACTCACCTTC.

The rearrangement joins TRBV7-6 to TRBJ1-5, with 8 nucleotides matching TRBD1. V was clipped by 5 bases and J by 6 bases; unmatched bases: 12. The V gene's germline CDR1 is SGHVS and CDR2 FNYEAQ. This CDR3 is 16 amino acids long. The DNA of the CDR3 is TGTGCCAGCAGCAGGGGAGGCAGGGGGCTAGGTCAGCCCCAGCATTTT. Its protein product is CASSRGGRGLGQPQHF.

This chain links TRBV7-8 with TRBJ2-2; a possible D gene is TRBD2 (6 bases). V shed 4 bases and J shed 7 bases, with 19 bases lying between them. CDR1 SGHVS and CDR2 FQNEAQ come from the germline V gene. The CDR3 spans 16 residues. CDR3 amino acids: CASSSRPGMRGGELFF. The DNA of the CDR3 is TGTGCCAGCAGCTCCCGACCGGGCATGCGGGGCGGGGAGCTGTTTTTT.

The chain recombines TRBV14 with TRBJ2-1; 14 nucleotides align to TRBD2. The CDR3 runs 18 residues. Germline CDR1 reads SGHDN; CDR2 reads FVKESK. The junction had 6 bases not matched to a gene; V was cut back by 1 base and J by 4 bases. CDR3 sequence reads: CASSQGGLAGVIYNEQFF. CDR3 DNA: TGTGCCAGCAGCCAAGGGGGACTAGCGGGGGTTATTTACAATGAGCAGTTCTTC.

This chain connects TRBV5-6 to TRBJ2-5; TRBD1 agrees at 7 bases. There are 15 residues in the CDR3. Germline assignment: CDR1 SGHDT and CDR2 YYEEEE. The V gene end was trimmed by 4 bases and the J gene end by 1 base; junction bases not matched to a gene: 7. Here the CDR3 reads CASSRLGQIQETQYF. The CDR3 nucleotides are TGTGCCAGCAGCCGACTGGGACAGATCCAAGAGACCCAGTACTTC. The variable domain in full, with the rest retrieved from reference TRBV5-6 and TRBJ2-5, is DAGVTQSPTHLIKTRGQQVTLRCSPKSGHDTVSWYQQALGQGPQFIFQYYEEEERQRGNFPDRFSGHQFPNYSSELNVNALLLGDSALYLCASSRLGQIQETQYFGPGTRLLVL.

The chain uses TRBV7-2 and TRBJ2-7; TRBD2 matches at 16 bases. V was clipped by 0 bases and J by 9 bases; unmatched bases: 5. Germline values: CDR1 SGHTA, CDR2 FQGNSA. This CDR3 is built from 16 residues. CDR3: CASSLAGTSGGVRQYF. DNA of the CDR3: TGTGCCAGCAGCTTAGCCGGGACTAGCGGGGGGGTTAGGCAGTACTTC.

The V and J genes are TRBV2 and TRBJ1-2; D unclear. The CDR3 is 14 amino acids. The germline gives CDR1 SNHLY, CDR2 FYNNEI. V shed 5 bases and J shed 5 bases, with 15 bases lying between them. The CDR3 DNA is TGTGCCAGCAGTCCTAGCTTAGGCCCATATGGCTACACCTTC. Translated, it gives CASSPSLGPYGYTF.

The chain links TRBV5-1 to TRBJ2-3; the D is unclear. The length of the CDR3 is 16 residues. V lost 4 bases and J lost 0, with 15 bases in between. CDR1 and CDR2 (germline): SGHRS, YFSETQ. The CDR3 sequence is CASSPRGSPSTDTQYF. The CDR3 DNA sequence: TGCGCCAGCAGCCCCCGAGGATCGCCTAGCACAGATACGCAGTATTTT.

This clone was counted between two and nine times. J is TRBJ2-2 and V is TRBV29-1, with D possibly TRBD1 on 7 matching bases. Between the trimmed V and J ends, which lost 4 bases and 7 bases, there was a span of 19 bases. The CDR3 is 15 residues long. CDR1 is SQVTM, CDR2 ANQGSEA, per germline. The CDR3 nucleotides are TGCAGCGTTGGGAACAGGGGACTCCACGGCGGGGAGCTGTTTTTT. This sequence encodes CSVGNRGLHGGELFF.

The rearrangement links TRBV2 to TRBJ2-2, with 9 bases aligning to TRBD1. V shed 5 bases and J 3 bases; nucleotides not matched to a gene: 1. CDR1 SNHLY and CDR2 FYNNEI come from the germline V gene. The CDR3 extends over 14 amino acids. As DNA, the CDR3 is TGTGCCAGCAGTCGGGACAGGGACACCGGGGAGCTGTTTTTT. This gives the protein CASSRDRDTGELFF. Full variable domain (remainder filled in from reference TRBV2 and TRBJ2-2): EPEVTQTPSHQVTQMGQEVILRCVPISNHLYFYWYRQILGQKVEFLVSFYNNEISEKSEIFDDQFSVERPDGSNFTLKIRSTKLEDSAMYFCASSRDRDTGELFFGEGSRLTVL.

The CDR3 DNA reads TGTGCCAGTCGACTAGCGGGGGTGAATGAGCAGTTCTTC. As protein: CASRLAGVNEQFF. The chain combines TRBV19 with TRBJ2-1; 12 bases are shared with TRBD2. This CDR3 comprises 13 residues. CDR1 is LNHDA, CDR2 SQIVND, per germline (reference sequence). V was clipped by 8 bases and J by 7 bases; unmatched bases: 3.

The V and J genes are TRBV5-1 and TRBJ1-1; maybe TRBD1 (5 bases). The CDR3 is 15 amino acids. Germline CDR1 reads SGHRS; CDR2 reads YFSETQ. Trimming shortened V by 4 bases and J by 5 bases, and 18 bases separated the two germline ends. The CDR3 loop is CASSPLTVDGTEAFF. The CDR3 DNA reads TGCGCCAGCAGCCCCCTGACAGTAGACGGGACTGAAGCTTTCTTT. The variable domain in full, with the rest retrieved from reference TRBV5-1 and TRBJ1-1, is KAGVTQTPRYLIKTRGQQVTLSCSPISGHRSVSWYQQTPGQGLQFLFEYFSETQRNKGNFPGRFSGRQFSNSRSEMNVSTLELGDSALYLCASSPLTVDGTEAFFGQGTRLTVV.

The J gene is TRBJ1-4, the V gene TRBV12-3 or TRBV12-4; 7 bases match TRBD1. Trimming removed 6 bases from V and 8 bases from J; junction bases left unmatched: 6. The CDR3 runs to 13 residues. The CDR3 nucleotides read TGTGCCAGCAGAGTGACAGGGAGGGAAAAACTGTTTTTT. It yields the protein CASRVTGREKLFF.

The rearrangement links TRBV2 to TRBJ1-1; D not resolved. Trimming left V 6 bases short and J 0 bases short, with 11 bases between. Per the germline V gene, CDR1 is SNHLY and CDR2 is FYNNEI. This CDR3 contains 14 residues. The CDR3 DNA follows: TGTGCCAGCAGGGGAGGCCAAATGAACACTGAAGCTTTCTTT. Encoded protein: CASRGGQMNTEAFF.

The chain couples TRBV19 to TRBJ1-4, with 8 bases aligning to TRBD1. Germline loops: CDR1 LNHDA, CDR2 SQIVND (reference sequence). The V and J ends lost 4 bases and 7 bases, in that order; junction bases with no gene match: 11. The length of the CDR3 is 16 residues. The chain's CDR3 is CASSKTLDRAVEKLFF. The DNA for the CDR3 is TGTGCCAGTAGTAAGACCTTGGACAGGGCGGTTGAAAAACTGTTTTTT.

This clone came up a few times. This sequence joins TRBV20-1 and TRBJ2-1; 8 positions match TRBD1. The CDR3 covers 12 residues. Trimming removed 3 bases from V and 6 bases from J; junction bases left unmatched: 1. Germline CDR1 is DFQATT and CDR2 is SNEGSKA (reference sequence). The DNA of the CDR3 is TGCAGTGCTAGTCAGGGGGCCAATGAGCAGTTCTTC. This sequence encodes CSASQGANEQFF.

V gene TRBV7-7 combines with J gene TRBJ2-1; no firm D call. The CDR3 is made up of 13 amino acids. Per germline, CDR1 SSHAT and CDR2 FNYEAQ (reference sequence). Trimming took 1 base from V and 8 from J, leaving 9 bases between them. CDR3 amino acids: CASSLGPADEQFF. The CDR3 DNA reads as TGTGCCAGCAGCTTAGGGCCTGCAGATGAGCAGTTCTTC.

The chain is built from TRBV7-6 and TRBJ2-1; 7 positions match TRBD2. The CDR3 is 18 amino acids. Germline CDR1 and CDR2: SGHVS and FNYEAQ. After removal of 0 bases from V and 0 bases from J, the junction contained 8 bases not matched to a gene. In nucleotides, the CDR3 is TGTGCCAGCAGCTTAGCCTTCGGGGGAGGGTTCTCCTACAATGAGCAGTTCTTC. Translating it yields CASSLAFGGGFSYNEQFF.

The rearrangement uses TRBV6-5 and TRBJ2-2, with 8 bases that match TRBD1. The CDR3 length is 16 residues. Per germline, CDR1 MNHEY and CDR2 SVGAGI. Germline trimming cut 1 base from V and 3 bases from J; bases unmatched to any gene: 4. This CDR3 reads CASSYYQGADTGELFF. In DNA, the CDR3 is TGTGCCAGCAGTTACTATCAGGGGGCGGACACCGGGGAGCTGTTTTTT.

V usage is TRBV5-4 and J usage is TRBJ1-2; 8 nucleotides line up with TRBD1. Per the germline V gene, CDR1 is SGHNT and CDR2 is YYREEE (reference sequence). After removal of 5 bases from V and 4 bases from J, the junction contained 4 bases not matched to a gene. The CDR3 extends over 13 amino acids. CDR3 amino acids: CASSLDRAYGYTF. The DNA of the CDR3 is TGTGCCAGCAGTCTGGACAGGGCCTATGGCTACACCTTC. The variable domain in full, completed from reference TRBV5-4 and TRBJ1-2, reads ETGVTQSPTHLIKTRGQQVTLRCSSQSGHNTVSWYQQALGQGPQFIFQYYREEENGRGNFPPRFSGLQFPNYSSELNVNALELDDSALYLCASSLDRAYGYTFGSGTRLTVV.